These 18 T cell receptor beta chains were sequenced from one sample in a study of blood T cell repertoires in COVID-19. Here immunoSEQ multiplex PCR was the method, and the copy in TCRdb shows in-frame clones only, minus some. This table has some 150,000 clones, about 80% appearing once. The material sequenced was peripheral blood. These receptors all stem from a human donor in a cohort sampled during active COVID-19.

The genes are TRBV10-3 and TRBJ1-5; tentative D call: TRBD1 (6 bases). The CDR3 extends over 14 amino acids. The germline V gene has CDR1 ENHRY and CDR2 SYGVKD. V dropped 0 bases and J dropped 9 bases, with 12 bases sitting between them. The CDR3 nucleotides are TGTGCCATCAGTGAGTCCCTCGTAGGGGGGCCCCAGCATTTT. The encoded protein is CAISESLVGGPQHF.

The chain recombines TRBV2 with TRBJ1-2; tentative D call: TRBD1 (5 bases). Deletions cut 5 bases from V and 4 bases from J, with 17 bases between. The germline gives CDR1 SNHLY, CDR2 FYNNEI. The CDR3 loop spans 15 amino acids. This chain's CDR3 is CASSPSTGVSYGYTF. In DNA, the CDR3 is TGTGCCAGCAGTCCCTCCACAGGTGTAAGCTATGGCTACACCTTC.

This clone was observed a few times. The chain has TRBV5-1 and TRBJ1-1; D gene unclear. The germline CDR1 and CDR2 sequences are SGHRS and YFSETQ. Trimming shortened V by 4 bases and J by 4 bases, and 17 bases separated the two germline ends. The CDR3 covers 15 residues. CDR3 sequence reads: CASSVITLEGTEAFF. The CDR3 region has the DNA TGCGCCAGCAGCGTCATTACATTGGAGGGCACTGAAGCTTTCTTT.

This chain links TRBV7-9 with TRBJ1-2, with no clear D. The CDR3 totals 14 residues. Germline V gene lookup returns CDR1 SEHNR and CDR2 FQNEAQ (reference sequence). The V end lost 3 bases, the J end lost 1 base, and 9 bases lay between the germline ends. The CDR3 DNA reads as TGTGCCAGCAGCTTGGAGGAGGGTAACTATGGCTACACCTTC. It yields the protein CASSLEEGNYGYTF.

The genes are TRBV4-1 and TRBJ1-2; D gene ambiguous. Trimming cost V 0 bases and J 4 bases, with 12 bases left between them. This CDR3 has 15 residues. Germline V gene data show CDR1 as MGHRA and CDR2 as YSYEKL. The CDR3 sequence: CASSQDKGRGYGYTF. The CDR3 nucleotides read TGCGCCAGCAGCCAAGATAAAGGCCGGGGCTATGGCTACACCTTC.

The rearrangement uses TRBV7-2 and TRBJ2-7; maybe TRBD2 (5 bases). The V and J ends lost 5 bases and 0 bases respectively, with 8 bases between them. CDR1 and CDR2 (germline): SGHTA, FQGNSA. This CDR3 contains 13 residues. The CDR3 sequence: CASSHTSSYEQYF. The CDR3 nucleotides are TGTGCCAGCAGCCACACTAGCTCCTACGAGCAGTACTTC.

V gene TRBV19 combines with J gene TRBJ1-2, with a tentative D call TRBD1 (5 bases). CDR1 LNHDA and CDR2 SQIVND come from the germline V gene (reference sequence). V was cut by 3 bases and J by 6 bases, with 17 bases left in between. CDR3 length equals 15 residues. The CDR3 sequence is CASSIGGWYYHGYTF. The CDR3 DNA reads as TGTGCCAGTAGTATCGGGGGTTGGTACTACCATGGCTACACCTTC.

The chain couples TRBV14 to TRBJ2-7; TRBD2 might be the D (6 bases). V shed 0 bases and J shed 3 bases, with 9 bases lying between them. CDR1 SGHDN and CDR2 FVKESK come from the germline V gene. The CDR3 covers 14 residues. The CDR3 coding sequence is TGTGCCAGCAGCCAAGATACTAGCAGCTACGAGCAGTACTTC. Amino acid sequence: CASSQDTSSYEQYF. Variable domain in full (rest from reference TRBV14 and TRBJ2-7): EAGVTQFPSHSVIEKGQTVTLRCDPISGHDNLYWYRRVMGKEIKFLLHFVKESKQDESGMPNNRFLAERTGGTYSTLKVQPAELEDSGVYFCASSQDTSSYEQYFGPGTRLTVT.

The V gene is TRBV5-5, the J gene TRBJ1-1, with TRBD1 as a possible D gene (5 bases). Per the germline V gene, CDR1 is SGHKS and CDR2 is YYEKEE (reference sequence). The CDR3 totals 15 residues. V was cut by 1 base and J by 1 base, with 11 bases left in between. The CDR3 bases are TGTGCCAGCAGCTTGATGCAGGGCCGGAACACTGAAGCTTTCTTT. Translating gives CASSLMQGRNTEAFF.

CDR3 DNA sequence: TGTGCCAGCAGTAGCGCGGCTAGAATCGGCTACACCTTC. Amino acids: CASSSAARIGYTF. V is TRBV28 and J is TRBJ1-2; D is ambiguous. Trimming removed 5 bases from V and 8 bases from J, with 15 bases in between. Germline lookup yields CDR1 MDHEN and CDR2 SYDVKM. The CDR3 consists of 13 residues.

This clone was seen a single time. The rearrangement uses TRBV19 and TRBJ1-4; D ambiguous. Germline lookup yields CDR1 LNHDA and CDR2 SQIVND (reference sequence). Trimming took 4 bases from V and 6 from J, leaving 15 bases between them. The CDR3 is made up of 15 amino acids. CDR3 nucleotide sequence: TGTGCCAGTAGTAAAAATGCGGGGATAGATGAAAAACTGTTTTTT. Translation: CASSKNAGIDEKLFF.

This chain uses TRBV11-3 with TRBJ2-2, with TRBD2 identical over 7 bases. The CDR3 length is 15 residues. V gave up 6 bases and J gave up 0 bases; unmatched junction bases: 4. The germline V gene has CDR1 SGHNT and CDR2 YENEEA. CDR3 nucleotides: TGTGCCAGCAGTTATGCGGGGGCGAACACCGGGGAGCTGTTTTTT. Translated, it gives CASSYAGANTGELFF.

The chain employs TRBV7-2 and TRBJ2-3; weak D call: TRBD2 (6 bases). The CDR3 contains 15 residues. The germline gives CDR1 SGHTA, CDR2 FQGNSA. The V gene lost 5 bases and the J gene lost 0 bases, with 12 bases spanning the gap. For the CDR3, the DNA is TGTGCCAGCAGCCTATCACTAGCTAGCACAGATACGCAGTATTTT. Translation: CASSLSLASTDTQYF.

This chain links TRBV6-5 with TRBJ2-7, with D unresolved. CDR1 is MNHEY, CDR2 SVGAGI, per germline. The CDR3 loop spans 15 amino acids. V was trimmed by 2 bases and J by 5 bases, leaving 16 bases between them. CDR3: CASSYDLTQSHEQYF. The CDR3 nucleotides read TGTGCCAGCAGTTACGATCTAACTCAATCCCACGAGCAGTACTTC.

The V call is TRBV5-1, the J call TRBJ2-5; TRBD2 aligns across 14 bases. The length of the CDR3 is 17 residues. Looked up from germline, CDR1 is SGHRS and CDR2 is YFSETQ. The ends lost 2 bases at V and 4 bases at J; junction bases unmatched: 7. CDR3 region: CASSLFSGTSGRETQYF. CDR3 bases: TGCGCCAGCAGCTTATTTTCCGGGACTAGCGGGAGAGAGACCCAGTACTTC.

The chain is built from TRBV7-2 and TRBJ2-1; the match to TRBD2 covers 7 bases. There are 15 residues in the CDR3. V lost 6 bases and J lost 6; bases outside the gene matches: 11. Per the germline V gene, CDR1 is SGHTA and CDR2 is FQGNSA. For the CDR3, the DNA is TGTGCCAGCAGACAAGGGGACTACCGGGGCAATGAGCAGTTCTTC. It specifies CASRQGDYRGNEQFF.

The chain uses TRBV4-1 and TRBJ2-5, with D possibly matching TRBD1 (6 bases). From germline, CDR1 is MGHRA and CDR2 YSYEKL. The CDR3 is made up of 13 amino acids. The ends were cut back, 4 bases at V and 2 bases at J, with 8 bases in the middle. For the CDR3, the DNA is TGCGCCAGCAGCCGGACAGCTCAAGAGACCCAGTACTTC. It encodes CASSRTAQETQYF.

This chain uses TRBV7-2 with TRBJ2-7; D not certain. The CDR3 runs to 14 residues. CDR1 and CDR2 (germline): SGHTA, FQGNSA. Trimming pared 1 base from V and 0 bases from J, leaving 7 bases between. In DNA form, the CDR3 reads TGTGCCAGCAGCTTAGGGTTCAGCTCCTACGAGCAGTACTTC. It translates to CASSLGFSSYEQYF.